These 7 T cell receptor beta chains share one sample of origin, sequenced in a study of beta chain features in type 1 diabetes. Investigators reverse transcribed all isolated RNA, so they sequenced expressed TCRB transcripts. The table came from immunoSEQ multiplex PCR; TCRdb's copy has only in-frame clones and leaves some out. The table records 300,000 to 350,000 clones, around 15% of them present only once. The sequencing sample was made of central memory CD4+ T cells from blood. Receptors were obtained from a man aged 25-40 years in good health.

This clone turned up a few times. The chain joins TRBV25-1 to TRBJ1-1; D is undetermined. The length of the CDR3 is 15 residues. Germline values: CDR1 MGHDK, CDR2 SYGVNS. V was shortened by 5 bases and J by 0 bases, with 13 bases between the two germline ends. Here the CDR3 reads CASSPLAPLNTEAFF. CDR3 nucleotide sequence: TGTGCCAGCAGTCCTCTAGCTCCATTGAACACTGAAGCTTTCTTT.

V usage is TRBV18 and J usage is TRBJ2-1; D possibly corresponds to TRBD2 (6 bases). This CDR3 contains 15 residues. Germline V gene lookup returns CDR1 KGHSH and CDR2 LQKENI. V was shortened by 3 bases and J by 5 bases, with 14 bases between the two germline ends. For the CDR3, the DNA is TGTGCCAGCTCACCGGACGCGGGAACTAACAATGAGCAGTTCTTC. Protein product: CASSPDAGTNNEQFF.

The chain has TRBV19 and TRBJ1-2; D unclear. The CDR3 contains 12 residues. CDR1 and CDR2 (germline): LNHDA, SQIVND (reference sequence). Trimming left V 5 bases short and J 2 bases short, with 6 bases between. Written as DNA, the CDR3 is TGTGCCAGTAGTTCAGGAAACTATGGCTACACCTTC. Protein: CASSSGNYGYTF.

This clone was picked up a small number of times. The V and J genes are TRBV19 and TRBJ2-3; TRBD2 agrees at 12 bases. Trimming removed 2 bases from V and 0 bases from J; junction bases left unmatched: 6. Germline lookup yields CDR1 LNHDA and CDR2 SQIVND (reference sequence). CDR3 size: 18 residues. Here the CDR3 reads CASSISLAGGLSTDTQYF. The CDR3 DNA is TGTGCCAGTAGTATATCTCTAGCGGGGGGGCTGAGCACAGATACGCAGTATTTT.

This clone has more than one count but fewer than ten. The chain recombines TRBV19 with TRBJ1-2, with TRBD1 matching 9 bases. The CDR3 is 16 residues long. V shed 8 bases, J shed 2 bases, and the junction held 12 bases outside the gene matches. Germline V gene sequence: CDR1 LNHDA, CDR2 SQIVND (reference sequence). The CDR3 coding sequence is TGTGCCAGTGGAAAAAGTGGGACAGGGAGCAACTATGGCTACACCTTC. Translated: CASGKSGTGSNYGYTF.

About this clone itself: In the same sample, other DNA sequences code for this CDR3. This rearrangement joins TRBV19 to TRBJ2-6, with D possibly being TRBD1 (6 bases). The CDR3 has 15 amino acids. The V gene's germline CDR1 is LNHDA and CDR2 SQIVND (reference sequence). The V gene lost 1 base and the J gene lost 2 bases, with 6 bases spanning the gap. CDR3 amino acids: CASSIAGAGANVLTF. The CDR3 DNA reads TGTGCCAGTAGTATAGCAGGGGCTGGGGCCAACGTCCTGACTTTC.

A few counts support this clone. The rearrangement uses TRBV19 and TRBJ2-3; TRBD1 might be the D (5 bases). The CDR3 consists of 14 residues. Per the germline V gene, CDR1 is LNHDA and CDR2 is SQIVND (reference sequence). Trimming took 4 bases from V and 4 from J, leaving 12 bases between them. Here the CDR3 reads CASSKVQAPDTQYF. CDR3 DNA: TGTGCCAGTAGTAAGGTACAGGCCCCAGATACGCAGTATTTT.